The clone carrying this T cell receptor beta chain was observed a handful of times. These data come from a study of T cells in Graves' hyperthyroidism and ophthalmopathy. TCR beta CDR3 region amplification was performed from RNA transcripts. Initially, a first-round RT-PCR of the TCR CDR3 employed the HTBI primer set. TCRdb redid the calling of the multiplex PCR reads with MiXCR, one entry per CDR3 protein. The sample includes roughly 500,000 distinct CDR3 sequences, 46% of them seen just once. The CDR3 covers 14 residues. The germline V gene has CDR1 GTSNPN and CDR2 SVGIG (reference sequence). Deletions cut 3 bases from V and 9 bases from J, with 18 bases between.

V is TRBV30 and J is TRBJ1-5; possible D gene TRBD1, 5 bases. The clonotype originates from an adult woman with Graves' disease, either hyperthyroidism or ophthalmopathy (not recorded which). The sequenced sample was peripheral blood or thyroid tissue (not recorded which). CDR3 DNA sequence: TGTGCCTGGAGCGGAGGCCCCGGGGGGATGCCCCAGCATTTT. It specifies CAWSGGPGGMPQHF.